One and the same sample provided the 8 T cell receptor beta chains below, sequenced in a study of blood T cell repertoires in COVID-19. Profiled with immunoSEQ multiplex PCR; TCRdb holds only in-frame clones, not every one. In the table there are about 100,000 clones, around nine tenths of which are singletons. What was sequenced was peripheral blood. These receptors all stem from a human donor in a cohort sampled during active COVID-19.

CDR3 DNA: TGTGCCAGCAGCCAGGGAGGGATCTCACCCCTCCACTTT. Translation gives CASSQGGISPLHF. The rearrangement uses TRBV12-3 or TRBV12-4 and TRBJ1-6; a possible D gene is TRBD1 (5 bases). Trimming took off 6 bases at V and 10 bases at J, with 13 bases between the two ends. CDR3 length equals 13 residues.

This sequence joins TRBV13 and TRBJ2-7, with D possibly TRBD1 on 5 matching bases. Germline V gene sequence: CDR1 PRHDT, CDR2 FYEKMQ (reference sequence). This CDR3 has 13 residues. V dropped 4 bases and J dropped 9 bases, with 16 bases sitting between them. The CDR3 loop is CASSWTPVGGQYF. The DNA of the CDR3 is TGTGCCAGCAGCTGGACACCAGTGGGTGGGCAGTACTTC.

This clone was observed a handful of times. The chain links TRBV9 to TRBJ2-7; tentative D call: TRBD1 (5 bases). This CDR3 has 12 residues. Looked up from germline, CDR1 is SGDLS and CDR2 is YYNGEE. V lost 3 bases and J lost 3, with 7 bases in between. DNA for the CDR3: TGTGCCAGCAGCGGGCAGGGCTACGAGCAGTACTTC. Protein: CASSGQGYEQYF. Combining the CDR3 with reference TRBV9 and TRBJ2-7 gives the whole variable domain DSGVTQTPKHLITATGQRVTLRCSPRSGDLSVYWYQQSLDQGLQFLIQYYNGEERAKGNILERFSAQQFPDLHSELNLSSLELGDSALYFCASSGQGYEQYFGPGTRLTVT.

About this clone itself: Other DNA sequences from this sample encode an identical CDR3 as well. The V gene is TRBV12-3 or TRBV12-4, the J gene TRBJ1-2; possibly TRBD1 for D (5 bases). Deletions cut 1 base from V and 5 bases from J, with 8 bases between. The CDR3 sequence is 13 residues long. The CDR3 reads CASSLDRGYGYTF. CDR3 DNA: TGTGCCAGCAGTTTAGATCGGGGGTATGGCTACACCTTC.

The genes are TRBV10-3 and TRBJ1-5; the match to TRBD1 covers 10 bases. The CDR3 has 15 residues. Germline V gene sequence: CDR1 ENHRY, CDR2 SYGVKD. The J segment lost 6 bases and the V segment lost 8 bases, leaving 10 bases of the junction unmatched. CDR3 sequence reads: CAISGDRGSGQPQHF. The CDR3 DNA reads as TGTGCCATCTCGGGGGACAGGGGTTCCGGTCAGCCCCAGCATTTT.

The J gene is TRBJ2-7, the V gene TRBV19, with D possibly TRBD1 on 5 matching bases. Germline V gene lookup returns CDR1 LNHDA and CDR2 SQIVND (reference sequence). V was trimmed by 6 bases and J by 0 bases, leaving 18 bases between them. The CDR3 runs to 16 residues. The CDR3 sequence is CASSQMGRSSSYEQYF. Here the CDR3 DNA reads TGTGCCAGTAGCCAAATGGGGCGGAGCAGCTCCTACGAGCAGTACTTC.

The genes are TRBV6-2 or TRBV6-3 and TRBJ2-1; 13 bases agree with TRBD2. Germline assignment: CDR1 MNHEY and CDR2 SVGEGT. CDR3 length: 15 residues. V shed 5 bases and J 5 bases; nucleotides not matched to a gene: 3. This CDR3 reads CASSPLAGGDNEQFF. CDR3 DNA: TGTGCCAGCAGTCCACTAGCGGGAGGGGACAATGAGCAGTTCTTC.

The V gene is TRBV11-2, the J gene TRBJ2-3; 7 bases align to TRBD2. The germline V gene has CDR1 SGHAT and CDR2 FQNNGV. This CDR3 contains 15 residues. The V and J ends lost 9 bases and 0 bases, in that order; junction bases with no gene match: 9. CDR3 residues: CARTSREESTDTQYF. The DNA of the CDR3 is TGTGCCAGAACATCACGGGAGGAGAGCACAGATACGCAGTATTTT.